Below, 11 T cell receptor beta chains from the same sample are listed, as sequenced in a study of Ad26.COV2.S vaccination and SARS-CoV-2 variants. Stated treatment: around 19 received Ad26.COV2.S at low or high dose, single or two shots; about 5 received placebo; per-sample allocation not given. Sampling happened 63 days after the first vaccine or placebo injection. TCRdb's table, derived via immunoSEQ multiplex PCR, lists solely in-frame clones and lacks some. The repertoire consists of 400,000 to 450,000 clones, with around 90% occurring once and the leading ten covering 9% to 15%. The sequenced sample was peripheral blood, obtained in a trial of Ad26.COV2.S vaccine versus placebo. The receptor source for this set is a person aged 18-65 years who received the Ad26.COV2.S COVID-19 vaccine or a placebo.

This clone is a singleton in its sample. The genes are TRBV5-1 and TRBJ1-1; TRBD1 aligns across 9 bases. The CDR3 contains 17 residues. In germline, CDR1 is SGHRS, CDR2 YFSETQ. The V gene end was trimmed by 6 bases and the J gene end by 4 bases; junction bases not matched to a gene: 16. The CDR3 nucleotides are TGCGCCAGCAAACCAGTTGGACAGGGGTTTAAAGGCACTGAAGCTTTCTTT. Translating gives CASKPVGQGFKGTEAFF. The whole variable domain, remainder taken from reference TRBV5-1 and TRBJ1-1, is KAGVTQTPRYLIKTRGQQVTLSCSPISGHRSVSWYQQTPGQGLQFLFEYFSETQRNKGNFPGRFSGRQFSNSRSEMNVSTLELGDSALYLCASKPVGQGFKGTEAFFGQGTRLTVV.

V gene TRBV4-2 combines with J gene TRBJ1-1; tentative D call: TRBD1 (5 bases). Germline-derived CDR1 and CDR2 are LGHNA and YNFKEQ. This CDR3 has 15 residues. V was cut by 1 base and J by 0 bases, with 9 bases left in between. As DNA, the CDR3 is TGTGCCAGCAGCCAAGCGAAGGGGATGAACACTGAAGCTTTCTTT. Amino acid sequence: CASSQAKGMNTEAFF.

The V call is TRBV6-5, the J call TRBJ2-1; 8 nucleotides agree with TRBD2. V lost 7 bases, J lost 6 bases, and 11 bases stayed unmatched. Per the germline V gene, CDR1 is MNHEY and CDR2 is SVGAGI. The CDR3 runs to 15 residues. The CDR3: CASIPAGGLSNEQFF. CDR3 bases: TGTGCCAGCATACCGGCGGGGGGTTTGAGCAATGAGCAGTTCTTC.

This sequence joins TRBV4-3 and TRBJ2-7; 12 bases are shared with TRBD2. V lost 1 base to trimming and J lost 5 bases; unmatched junction nucleotides: 9. Germline V gives CDR1 LGHNA, CDR2 YSLEER. The CDR3 extends over 17 amino acids. CDR3 region: CASSQVVTSGSRDEQYF. Here the CDR3 DNA reads TGCGCCAGCAGCCAAGTCGTGACTAGCGGGAGTAGAGACGAGCAGTACTTC.

The chain has TRBV11-2 and TRBJ2-5; the match to TRBD2 covers 10 bases. Germline loops: CDR1 SGHAT, CDR2 FQNNGV. This CDR3 has 15 residues. The ends lost 3 bases at V and 5 bases at J; junction bases unmatched: 6. The CDR3 DNA follows: TGTGCCAGCAGCTTGCAAGCGGGAGGGCTTGAGACCCAGTACTTC. This encodes CASSLQAGGLETQYF.

V usage is TRBV9 and J usage is TRBJ2-1; TRBD1 might be the D (5 bases). Germline CDR1 is SGDLS and CDR2 is YYNGEE. Trimming left V 1 base short and J 7 bases short, with 12 bases between. There are 14 residues in the CDR3. Written as DNA, the CDR3 is TGTGCCAGCAGCGTACAGGGTTTTACGAATGAGCAGTTCTTC. Protein product: CASSVQGFTNEQFF. Together with reference TRBV9 and TRBJ2-1, the CDR3 gives the full variable domain: DSGVTQTPKHLITATGQRVTLRCSPRSGDLSVYWYQQSLDQGLQFLIQYYNGEERAKGNILERFSAQQFPDLHSELNLSSLELGDSALYFCASSVQGFTNEQFFGPGTRLTVL.

V is TRBV7-8 and J is TRBJ1-4; 10 nucleotides agree with TRBD1. Germline CDR1 and CDR2: SGHVS and FQNEAQ. The CDR3 contains 18 residues. V shed 5 bases, J shed 8 bases, and the junction held 17 bases outside the gene matches. Written as DNA, the CDR3 is TGTGCCAGCAGCCCCTATACGATCTTAGGGACAGGGGTCGAAAAACTGTTTTTT. Its translation is CASSPYTILGTGVEKLFF.

The rearrangement uses TRBV29-1 and TRBJ2-1; 8 bases agree with TRBD2. In germline, CDR1 is SQVTM, CDR2 ANQGSEA. The CDR3 spans 13 residues. The V segment lost 7 bases and the J segment 4 bases; nucleotides outside the gene matches: 6. The CDR3 sequence: CSARTGGYNEQFF. CDR3 coding DNA: TGCAGCGCCCGGACGGGGGGGTACAATGAGCAGTTCTTC.

J is TRBJ2-1 and V is TRBV6-2 or TRBV6-3, with D uncertain. In germline, CDR1 is MNHEY, CDR2 SVGEGT. The V end was cut by 2 bases, the J end by 4 bases, with 6 bases between. The CDR3 runs to 13 residues. The CDR3, as DNA: TGTGCCAGCAGTTACAGGGTATACAATGAGCAGTTCTTC. This sequence encodes CASSYRVYNEQFF.

CDR3 nucleotides: TGTGCCAGCAGTTTCTCACGAGCGGGAGTGGATACGCAGTATTTT. Its translation is CASSFSRAGVDTQYF. V gene TRBV7-9 combines with J gene TRBJ2-3, with 8 bases that match TRBD2. Germline V gene data show CDR1 as SEHNR and CDR2 as FQNEAQ (reference sequence). The ends lost 6 bases at V and 6 bases at J; junction bases unmatched: 11. The CDR3 is made up of 15 amino acids.

The rearrangement joins TRBV5-1 to TRBJ1-1; D is uncertain. This CDR3 spans 11 amino acids. V was clipped by 0 bases and J by 7 bases, with 4 bases between them. Germline CDR1 is SGHRS and CDR2 is YFSETQ. CDR3 in DNA: TGCGCCAGCAGCTTGGGACGTGAAGCTTTCTTT. Translation: CASSLGREAFF.